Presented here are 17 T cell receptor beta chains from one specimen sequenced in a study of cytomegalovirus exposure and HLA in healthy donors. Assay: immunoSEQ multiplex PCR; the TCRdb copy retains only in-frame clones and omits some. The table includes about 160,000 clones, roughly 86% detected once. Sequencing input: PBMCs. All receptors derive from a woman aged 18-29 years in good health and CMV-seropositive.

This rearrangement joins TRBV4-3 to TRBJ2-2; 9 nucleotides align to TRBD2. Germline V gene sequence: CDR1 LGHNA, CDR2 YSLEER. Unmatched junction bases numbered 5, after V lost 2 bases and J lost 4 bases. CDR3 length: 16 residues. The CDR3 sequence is CASSQIEREATGELFF. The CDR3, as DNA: TGCGCCAGCAGCCAAATCGAGCGGGAGGCCACCGGGGAGCTGTTTTTT.

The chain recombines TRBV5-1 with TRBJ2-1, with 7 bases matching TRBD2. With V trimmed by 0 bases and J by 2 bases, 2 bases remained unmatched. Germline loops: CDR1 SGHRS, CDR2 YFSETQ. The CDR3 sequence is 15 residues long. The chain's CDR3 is CASSLVSGTYNEQFF. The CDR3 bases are TGCGCCAGCAGCTTGGTAAGCGGGACCTACAATGAGCAGTTCTTC.

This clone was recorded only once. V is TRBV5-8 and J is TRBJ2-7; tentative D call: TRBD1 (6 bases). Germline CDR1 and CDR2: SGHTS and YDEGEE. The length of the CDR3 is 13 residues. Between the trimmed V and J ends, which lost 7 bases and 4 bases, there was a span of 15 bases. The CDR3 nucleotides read TGTGCCAGCGGATCTGGACAGCATTACGAGCAGTACTTC. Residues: CASGSGQHYEQYF.

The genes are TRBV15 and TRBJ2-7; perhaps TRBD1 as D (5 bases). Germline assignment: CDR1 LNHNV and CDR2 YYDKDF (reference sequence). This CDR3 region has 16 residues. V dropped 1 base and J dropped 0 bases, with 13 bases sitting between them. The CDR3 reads CATSRVGKTVSYEQYF. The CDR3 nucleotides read TGTGCCACCAGCAGAGTAGGAAAGACAGTCTCCTACGAGCAGTACTTC.

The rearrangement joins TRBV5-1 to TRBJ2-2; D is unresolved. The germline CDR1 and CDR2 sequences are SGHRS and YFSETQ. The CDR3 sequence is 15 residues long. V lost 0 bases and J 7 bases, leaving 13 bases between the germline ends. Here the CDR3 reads CASSLVGEVGGELFF. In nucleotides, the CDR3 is TGCGCCAGCAGCTTGGTTGGAGAAGTCGGCGGGGAGCTGTTTTTT.

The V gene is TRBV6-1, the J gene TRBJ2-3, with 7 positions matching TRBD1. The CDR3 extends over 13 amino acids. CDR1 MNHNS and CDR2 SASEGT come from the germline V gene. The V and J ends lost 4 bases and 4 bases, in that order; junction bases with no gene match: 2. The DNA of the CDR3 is TGTGCCAGCAGTGCGCAGGGGGCAGATACGCAGTATTTT. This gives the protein CASSAQGADTQYF.

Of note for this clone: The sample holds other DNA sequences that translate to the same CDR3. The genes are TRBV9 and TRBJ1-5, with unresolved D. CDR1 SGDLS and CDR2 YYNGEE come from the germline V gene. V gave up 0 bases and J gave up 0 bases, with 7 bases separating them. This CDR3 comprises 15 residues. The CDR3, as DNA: TGTGCCAGCAGCGTAGGCGGGTATAGCAATCAGCCCCAGCATTTT. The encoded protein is CASSVGGYSNQPQHF.

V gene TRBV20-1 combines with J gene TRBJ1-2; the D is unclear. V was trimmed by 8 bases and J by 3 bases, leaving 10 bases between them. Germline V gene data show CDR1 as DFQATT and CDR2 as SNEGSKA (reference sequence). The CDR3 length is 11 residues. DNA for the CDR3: TGCAGTCTTTCCGGGGACTATGGCTACACCTTC. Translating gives CSLSGDYGYTF.

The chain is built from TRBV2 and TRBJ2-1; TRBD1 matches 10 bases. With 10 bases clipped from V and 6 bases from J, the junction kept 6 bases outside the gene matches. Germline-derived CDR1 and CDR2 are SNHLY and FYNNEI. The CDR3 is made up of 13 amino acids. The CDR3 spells CANRQGASNEQFF. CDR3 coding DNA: TGTGCCAACCGACAGGGGGCCAGCAATGAGCAGTTCTTC.

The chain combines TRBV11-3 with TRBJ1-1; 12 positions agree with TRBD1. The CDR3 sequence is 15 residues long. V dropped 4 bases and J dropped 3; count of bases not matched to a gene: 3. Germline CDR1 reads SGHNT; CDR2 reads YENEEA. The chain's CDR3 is CASSSGQGAYTEAFF. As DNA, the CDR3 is TGTGCCAGCAGCTCGGGACAGGGGGCCTACACTGAAGCTTTCTTT.

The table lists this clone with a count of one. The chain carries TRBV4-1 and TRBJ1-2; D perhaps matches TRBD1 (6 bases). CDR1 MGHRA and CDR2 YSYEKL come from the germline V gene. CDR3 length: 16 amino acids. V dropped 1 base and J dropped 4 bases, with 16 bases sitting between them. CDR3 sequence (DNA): TGCGCCAGCAGCCAAGCCTATCGGGGGGCGAGCTATGGCTACACCTTC. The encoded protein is CASSQAYRGASYGYTF.

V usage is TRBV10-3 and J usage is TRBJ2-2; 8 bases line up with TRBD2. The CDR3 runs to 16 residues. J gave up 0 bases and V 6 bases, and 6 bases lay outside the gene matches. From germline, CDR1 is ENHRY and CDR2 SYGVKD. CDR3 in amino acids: CAIRTSVYPNTGELFF. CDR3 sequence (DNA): TGTGCCATCAGGACTAGCGTTTACCCGAACACCGGGGAGCTGTTTTTT.

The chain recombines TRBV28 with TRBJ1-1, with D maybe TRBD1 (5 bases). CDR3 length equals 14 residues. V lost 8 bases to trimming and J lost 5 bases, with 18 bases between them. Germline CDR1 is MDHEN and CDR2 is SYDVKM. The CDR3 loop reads CASGRQSPRTEAFF. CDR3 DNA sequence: TGTGCCAGCGGACGACAGAGCCCTCGGACTGAAGCTTTCTTT. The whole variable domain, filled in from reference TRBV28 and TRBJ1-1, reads DVKVTQSSRYLVKRTGEKVFLECVQDMDHENMFWYRQDPGLGLRLIYFSYDVKMKEKGDIPEGYSVSREKKERFSLILESASTNQTSMYLCASGRQSPRTEAFFGQGTRLTVV.

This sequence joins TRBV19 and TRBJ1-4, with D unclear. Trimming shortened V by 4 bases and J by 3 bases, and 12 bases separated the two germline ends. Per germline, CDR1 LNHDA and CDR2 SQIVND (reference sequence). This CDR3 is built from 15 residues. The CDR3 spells CASSNPGVANEKLFF. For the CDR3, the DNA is TGTGCCAGTAGTAACCCGGGAGTAGCTAATGAAAAACTGTTTTTT.

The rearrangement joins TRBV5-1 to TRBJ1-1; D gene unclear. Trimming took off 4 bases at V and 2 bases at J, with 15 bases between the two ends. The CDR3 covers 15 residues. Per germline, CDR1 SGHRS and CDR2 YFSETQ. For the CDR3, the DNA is TGCGCCAGCAGCCGCGGTCGCCTAGGTAACACTGAAGCTTTCTTT. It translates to CASSRGRLGNTEAFF.

The CDR3 protein is CASRSIPGLAGEPSGEQYF. The DNA of the CDR3 is TGTGCCAGCAGATCTATCCCGGGACTAGCGGGAGAACCCTCGGGCGAGCAGTACTTC. The rearrangement links TRBV7-9 to TRBJ2-7; 14 positions match TRBD2. The CDR3 is made up of 19 amino acids. V shed 6 bases, J shed 6 bases, and the junction held 19 bases outside the gene matches. Germline values: CDR1 SEHNR, CDR2 FQNEAQ (reference sequence). Supplemented by reference TRBV7-9 and TRBJ2-7, the full variable domain reads DTGVSQNPRHKITKRGQNVTFRCDPISEHNRLYWYRQTLGQGPEFLTYFQNEAQLEKSRLLSDRFSAERPKGSFSTLEIQRTEQGDSAMYLCASRSIPGLAGEPSGEQYFGPGTRLTVT.

The CDR3 reads CASSVPGQGLGELFF. DNA for the CDR3: TGTGCCAGCAGTGTACCGGGACAGGGGCTCGGGGAGCTGTTTTTT. This chain uses TRBV6-5 with TRBJ2-2; 10 nucleotides agree with TRBD1. The germline V gene has CDR1 MNHEY and CDR2 SVGAGI. This CDR3 is built from 15 residues. After removal of 5 bases from V and 7 bases from J, the junction contained 7 bases not matched to a gene.